These T cell receptor beta chains were read from a single sample in a study of radiation and T cells in renal cell carcinoma. Some clones are missing from TCRdb's copy, which holds only in-frame ones; the method was immunoSEQ multiplex PCR. The table includes 120,000 to 150,000 clones, around four fifths detected once. Sequencing used blood, obtained from a patient whose treatment included radiotherapy and nephrectomy. These receptors were obtained from a woman in her 50s with renal cell carcinoma. The CDR3 runs from the conserved cysteine through the conserved F or W. Each record gives: J gene, V gene, clone size, D gene, CDR3 protein, CDR3 DNA. A D gene is named only where the DNA matches it firmly. Expanded clones are given a class, and other clones once, few, many or no size at all.

TRBJ2-7 TRBV14 . . CASSQSMSSYEQYF TGTGCCAGCAGCCAATCTATGAGCTCCTACGAGCAGTACTTC
TRBJ1-3 TRBV5-1 . . CASSFTGNSGNTIYF TGCGCCAGCAGCTTTACCGGGAACTCTGGAAACACCATATATTTT
TRBJ1-2 TRBV10-3 . . CATSPEPSYGYTF TGTGCCACCTCCCCGGAGCCGTCGTATGGCTACACCTTC
TRBJ2-7 TRBV7-2 . . CASSPPSQGVGEQYF TGTGCCAGCAGCCCGCCGAGCCAGGGCGTGGGGGAGCAGTACTTC
TRBJ2-1 TRBV6-1 . . CASSDVLSSYNEQFF TGTGCCAGCAGCGACGTCCTGAGCTCCTACAATGAGCAGTTCTTC
TRBJ1-4 TRBV29-1 . . CSARGEKLFF TGCAGCGCTCGTGGGGAAAAACTGTTTTTT
TRBJ1-2 TRBV20-1 . . CSASVNRGYTF TGCAGTGCTAGCGTGAACAGGGGCTACACCTTC
TRBJ1-4 TRBV6-5 . . CASSSGGEGLFF TGTGCCAGCAGTTCCGGGGGGGAAGGACTGTTTTTT
TRBJ2-5 TRBV10-1 once . CASSSGQTQYF TGCGCCAGCAGCTCCGGGCAGACCCAGTACTTC
TRBJ2-5 TRBV7-9 . . CASSIWETQYF TGTGCCAGCAGCATCTGGGAGACCCAGTACTTC
TRBJ1-2 TRBV7-2 . TRBD1 CASSSGSRGSSGYTF TGTGCCAGCAGCTCCGGGAGCAGGGGGTCCTCTGGCTACACCTTC
TRBJ1-3 TRBV6-5 . . CASSPPAGNTIYF TGTGCCAGCAGCCCACCGGCTGGAAACACCATATATTTT
TRBJ2-6 TRBV9 . . CASTRGDSGANVLTF TGTGCCAGCACCAGGGGAGACTCTGGGGCCAACGTCCTGACTTTC
TRBJ2-7 TRBV2 . . CASSEIGAEAYEQYF TGTGCCAGCAGTGAAATCGGAGCGGAGGCCTACGAGCAGTACTTC
TRBJ1-3 TRBV6-1 few . CASSGGLRGRHSGNTIYF TGTGCCAGCAGTGGAGGACTCAGGGGACGTCACTCTGGAAACACCATATATTTT
TRBJ2-3 TRBV12-1 . . CASRFFGSRKDTQYF TGTGCCAGCAGGTTTTTCGGGAGCCGGAAAGATACGCAGTATTTT
TRBJ2-1 TRBV19 . TRBD2 CASTRLAGHSYNEQFF TGTGCCAGTACCCGACTAGCGGGACACTCCTACAATGAGCAGTTCTTC
TRBJ1-1 TRBV15 . TRBD1 CATSRVWGRGDTEAFF TGTGCCACCAGCAGAGTCTGGGGCAGGGGGGACACTGAAGCTTTCTTT
TRBJ2-1 TRBV19 . TRBD2 CASSISGSSYNEQFF TGTGCCAGTAGTATAAGCGGGAGCTCCTACAATGAGCAGTTCTTC
TRBJ1-3 TRBV11-2 once TRBD1 CASSPPGTGNTIYF TGTGCCAGCAGCCCCCCCGGGACAGGGAACACCATATATTTT
TRBJ2-4 TRBV7-2 . . CASSLQRGAEGAKNIQYF TGTGCCAGCAGCTTACAAAGGGGCGCAGAAGGGGCCAAAAACATTCAGTACTTC
TRBJ1-6 TRBV12-5 few . CASAMIGSPLHF TGTGCTAGTGCCATGATAGGGTCACCCCTCCACTTT
TRBJ2-7 TRBV2 . TRBD2 CASSGLAGGASEYF TGTGCCAGCAGTGGGCTAGCGGGAGGCGCATCAGAGTACTTC
TRBJ2-7 TRBV25-1 . TRBD1 CASSELRQGAYEQYF TGTGCCAGCAGTGAATTACGCCAGGGGGCCTACGAGCAGTACTTC
TRBJ2-5 TRBV20-1 . . CSARAKETQYF TGCAGTGCCAGAGCTAAAGAGACCCAGTACTTC
TRBJ2-7 TRBV25-1 . TRBD1 CASSSTYRGPYEQYF TGTGCCAGCAGCTCCACCTACAGGGGACCCTACGAGCAGTACTTC
TRBJ1-5 TRBV7-8 . . CASSLASVGYSNQPQHF TGTGCCAGCAGCTTAGCGTCAGTAGGATATAGCAATCAGCCCCAGCATTTT
TRBJ1-1 TRBV7-9 . . CASSTRQTTEAFF TGTGCCAGCAGCACGAGACAGACCACTGAAGCTTTCTTT
TRBJ1-3 TRBV7-2 . . CASSLVSAQISGNTIYF TGTGCCAGCAGCTTAGTTAGCGCGCAGATCTCTGGAAACACCATATATTTT
TRBJ1-1 TRBV11-2 . . CASKRGVPTEAFF TGTGCCTCCAAGCGCGGGGTCCCCACTGAAGCTTTCTTT
TRBJ2-7 TRBV11-2 . . CASSRILGETYEQYF TGTGCCAGCAGCCGGATCCTTGGCGAAACCTACGAGCAGTACTTC
TRBJ2-1 TRBV9 . . CASSGQGIEQFF TGTGCCAGCAGCGGCCAGGGGATTGAGCAGTTCTTC
TRBJ2-7 TRBV9 . TRBD1 CASGQDTYEQYF TGTGCCAGCGGACAGGACACCTACGAGCAGTACTTC
TRBJ1-1 TRBV7-2 . . CASSPGGAINTEAFF TGTGCCAGCAGCCCCGGGGGGGCGATTAACACTGAAGCTTTCTTT
TRBJ2-6 TRBV23-1 . . CASSQSTGTLSGANVLTF TGCGCCAGCAGTCAATCTACAGGGACACTATCTGGGGCCAACGTCCTGACTTTC
TRBJ2-7 TRBV4-3 . TRBD1 CASSQHRGYEQYF TGCGCCAGCAGCCAGCACAGGGGCTACGAGCAGTACTTC
TRBJ1-2 TRBV28 . TRBD1 CASRPGGVNYGYTF TGTGCCAGCAGACCAGGGGGCGTTAACTATGGCTACACCTTC
TRBJ2-2 TRBV30 . . CAFGVMRTGELFF TGTGCCTTTGGAGTGATGCGAACCGGGGAGCTGTTTTTT